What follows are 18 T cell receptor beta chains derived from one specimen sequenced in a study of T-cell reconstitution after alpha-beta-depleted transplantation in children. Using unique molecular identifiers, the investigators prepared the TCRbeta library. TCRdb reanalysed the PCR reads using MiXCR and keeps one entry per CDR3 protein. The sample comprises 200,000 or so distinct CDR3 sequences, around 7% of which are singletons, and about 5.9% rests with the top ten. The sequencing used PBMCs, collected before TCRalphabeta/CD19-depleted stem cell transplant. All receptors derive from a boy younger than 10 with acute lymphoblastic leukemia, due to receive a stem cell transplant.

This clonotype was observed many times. CDR3 sequence reads: CASSFGGGEHTGELFF. The CDR3 nucleotides read TGTGCCAGCAGTTTTGGCGGGGGGGAGCACACCGGGGAGCTGTTTTTT. The rearrangement uses TRBV12-3 or TRBV12-4 and TRBJ2-2; TRBD2 matches at 9 bases. The CDR3 has 16 residues. V was pared by 3 bases and J by 3 bases, with 5 bases of the junction left unmatched.

CDR3 coding DNA: TGTGCCAGCATTGCTAGGGGAACCGGGGAGCTGTTTTTT. Protein: CASIARGTGELFF. The chain recombines TRBV6-2 or TRBV6-3 with TRBJ2-2; D perhaps matches TRBD1 (5 bases). The CDR3 covers 13 residues. Germline CDR1 MNHEY, CDR2 SVGEGT. Trimming cost V 7 bases and J 5 bases, with 11 bases left between them.

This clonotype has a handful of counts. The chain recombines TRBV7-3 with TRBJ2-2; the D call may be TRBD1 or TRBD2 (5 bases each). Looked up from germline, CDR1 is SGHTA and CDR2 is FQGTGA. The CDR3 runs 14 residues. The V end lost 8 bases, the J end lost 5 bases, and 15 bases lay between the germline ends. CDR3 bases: TGTGCCAGCTCCCGGGACCCACCAACCGGGGAGCTGTTTTTT. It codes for CASSRDPPTGELFF.

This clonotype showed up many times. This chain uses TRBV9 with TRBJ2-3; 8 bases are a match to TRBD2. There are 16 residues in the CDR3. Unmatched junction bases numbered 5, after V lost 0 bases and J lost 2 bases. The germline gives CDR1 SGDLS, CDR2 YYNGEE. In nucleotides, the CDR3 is TGTGCCAGCAGCGTAGCGGTCGGGGGGGTCACAGATACGCAGTATTTT. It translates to CASSVAVGGVTDTQYF.

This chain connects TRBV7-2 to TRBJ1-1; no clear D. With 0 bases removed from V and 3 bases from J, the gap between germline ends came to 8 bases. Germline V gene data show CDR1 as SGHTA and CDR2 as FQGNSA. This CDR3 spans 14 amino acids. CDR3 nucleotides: TGTGCCAGCAGCTTAGCGGCCGGGTACACTGAAGCTTTCTTT. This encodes CASSLAAGYTEAFF. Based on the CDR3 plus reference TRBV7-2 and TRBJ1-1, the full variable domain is GAGVSQSPSNKVTEKGKDVELRCDPISGHTALYWYRQSLGQGLEFLIYFQGNSAPDKSGLPSDRFSAERTGGSVSTLTIQRTQQEDSAVYLCASSLAAGYTEAFFGQGTRLTVV.

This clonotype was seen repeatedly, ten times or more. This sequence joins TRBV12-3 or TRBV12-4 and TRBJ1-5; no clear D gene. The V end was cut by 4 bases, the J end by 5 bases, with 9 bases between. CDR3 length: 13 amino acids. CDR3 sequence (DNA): TGTGCCAGCAGTTACACAGAGCATCAGCCCCAGCATTTT. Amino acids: CASSYTEHQPQHF.

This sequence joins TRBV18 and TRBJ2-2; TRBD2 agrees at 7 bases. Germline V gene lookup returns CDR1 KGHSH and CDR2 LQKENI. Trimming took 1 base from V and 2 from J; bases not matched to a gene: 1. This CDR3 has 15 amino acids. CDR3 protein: CASSPQRGNTGELFF. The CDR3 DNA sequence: TGTGCCAGCTCACCACAGCGGGGAAACACCGGGGAGCTGTTTTTT.

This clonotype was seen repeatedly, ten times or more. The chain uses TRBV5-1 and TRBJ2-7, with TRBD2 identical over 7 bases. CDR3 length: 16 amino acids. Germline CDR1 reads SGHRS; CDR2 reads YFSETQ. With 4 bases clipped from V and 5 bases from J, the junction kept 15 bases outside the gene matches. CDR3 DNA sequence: TGCGCCAGCAGCCCGGAGGGGACTATTCTGGGAGACGAGCAGTACTTC. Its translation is CASSPEGTILGDEQYF. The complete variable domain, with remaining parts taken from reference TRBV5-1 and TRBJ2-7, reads KAGVTQTPRYLIKTRGQQVTLSCSPISGHRSVSWYQQTPGQGLQFLFEYFSETQRNKGNFPGRFSGRQFSNSRSEMNVSTLELGDSALYLCASSPEGTILGDEQYFGPGTRLTVT.

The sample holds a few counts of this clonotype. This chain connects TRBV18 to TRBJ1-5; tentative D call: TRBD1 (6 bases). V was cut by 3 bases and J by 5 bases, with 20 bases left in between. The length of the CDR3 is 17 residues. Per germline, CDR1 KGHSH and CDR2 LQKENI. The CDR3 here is CASSPLGGTTPYQPQHF. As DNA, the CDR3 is TGTGCCAGCTCACCCTTAGGGGGTACTACCCCCTATCAGCCCCAGCATTTT.

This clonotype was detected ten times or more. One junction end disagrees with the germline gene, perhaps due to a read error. Here the CDR3 reads CASSLSYEQYF. The CDR3 region has the DNA TGCGCCAGCAGCCTTTCCTACGAGCAGTACTTC. The chain combines TRBV7-2 with TRBJ2-7; no clear D gene. CDR1 and CDR2 from the germline V gene are SGHTA and FQGNSA. This CDR3 is built from 11 residues.

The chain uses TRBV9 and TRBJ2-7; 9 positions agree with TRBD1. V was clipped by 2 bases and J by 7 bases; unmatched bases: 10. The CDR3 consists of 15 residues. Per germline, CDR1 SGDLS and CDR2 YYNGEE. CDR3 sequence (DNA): TGTGCCAGCAGCGTGTCCGGGACAGGGACCGGGGAGCAGTACTTC. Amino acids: CASSVSGTGTGEQYF.

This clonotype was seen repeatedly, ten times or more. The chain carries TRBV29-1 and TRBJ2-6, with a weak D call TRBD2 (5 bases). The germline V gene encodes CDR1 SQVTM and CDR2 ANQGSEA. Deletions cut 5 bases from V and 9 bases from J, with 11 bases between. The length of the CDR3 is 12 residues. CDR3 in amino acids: CSVSAGINVLTF. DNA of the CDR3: TGCAGCGTTTCGGCGGGTATCAACGTCCTGACTTTC. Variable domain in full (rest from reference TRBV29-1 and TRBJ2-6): SAVISQKPSRDICQRGTSLTIQCQVDSQVTMMFWYRQQPGQSLTLIATANQGSEATYESGFVIDKFPISRPNLTFSTLTVSNMSPEDSSIYLCSVSAGINVLTFGAGSRLTVL.

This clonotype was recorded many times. CDR3 nucleotides: TGTGCCAGCAGACACGGGACGGAGAGCACAGATACGCAGTATTTT. It encodes CASRHGTESTDTQYF. The chain employs TRBV28 and TRBJ2-3; D tentatively fits TRBD1 or TRBD2 (5 bases each). The CDR3 covers 15 residues. Trimming removed 6 bases from V and 0 bases from J, with 13 bases in between. Germline values: CDR1 MDHEN, CDR2 SYDVKM.

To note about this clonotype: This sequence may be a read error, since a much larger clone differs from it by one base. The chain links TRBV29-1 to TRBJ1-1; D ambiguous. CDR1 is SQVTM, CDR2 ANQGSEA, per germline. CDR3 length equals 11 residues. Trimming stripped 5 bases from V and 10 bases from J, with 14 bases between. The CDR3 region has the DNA TGCAGCGTTACCGGACGGACCGGAGCTTTCTTT. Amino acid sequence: CSVTGRTGAFF.

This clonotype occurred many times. The CDR3 nucleotides are TGTGCCAGCAGTTTAATCTCAGGGGGCGCCGGCTACACCTTC. It is translated as CASSLISGGAGYTF. The V gene is TRBV12-3 or TRBV12-4, the J gene TRBJ1-2; 8 nucleotides line up with TRBD1. This CDR3 comprises 14 residues. With 2 bases clipped from V and 8 bases from J, the junction kept 7 bases outside the gene matches.

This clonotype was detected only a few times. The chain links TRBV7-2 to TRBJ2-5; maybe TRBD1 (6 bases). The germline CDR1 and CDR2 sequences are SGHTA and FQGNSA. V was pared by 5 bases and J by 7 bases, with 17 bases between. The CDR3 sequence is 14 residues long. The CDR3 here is CASSVSAGVGTQYF. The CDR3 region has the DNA TGTGCCAGCAGCGTATCAGCAGGGGTCGGGACCCAGTACTTC.

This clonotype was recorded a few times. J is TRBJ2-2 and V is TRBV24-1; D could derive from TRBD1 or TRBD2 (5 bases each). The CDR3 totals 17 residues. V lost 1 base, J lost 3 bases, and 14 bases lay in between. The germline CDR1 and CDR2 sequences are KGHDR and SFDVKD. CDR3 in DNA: TGTGCCACCAGTGATTTTTCCCGGGGCGGTGACACCGGGGAGCTGTTTTTT. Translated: CATSDFSRGGDTGELFF.

The CDR3 DNA reads TGTGCCAGCAGCTTACTCGGGACAGACAATCAGCCCCAGCATTTT. It translates to CASSLLGTDNQPQHF. This chain joins TRBV7-8 and TRBJ1-5; 7 bases map to TRBD1. The CDR3 spans 15 residues. Per the germline V gene, CDR1 is SGHVS and CDR2 is FQNEAQ. V lost 2 bases and J lost 3; bases outside the gene matches: 4.